The 32 T cell receptor beta chains listed next were all sequenced from one sample in a study of control samples from healthy donors and cancer patients. Profiling relied on immunoSEQ multiplex PCR, and the TCRdb table lists in-frame clones only, not all of them. The sample lists about 89,000 clones, over 65% occurring once. Input material: blood. The source is a woman in her thirties or forties in good health.

This chain joins TRBV12-3 or TRBV12-4 and TRBJ2-5; D assignment may be TRBD1 or TRBD2 (5 bases each). CDR3 length equals 12 residues. V was clipped by 3 bases and J by 5 bases, with 7 bases between them. Here the CDR3 reads CASSFGTETQYF. The CDR3 nucleotides are TGTGCCAGCAGTTTTGGGACGGAGACCCAGTACTTC.

In its sample, this clone was seen once. The rearrangement links TRBV4-2 to TRBJ2-7; D might be TRBD2 (5 bases). CDR1 is LGHNA, CDR2 YNFKEQ, per germline. V gave up 2 bases and J gave up 3 bases, with 11 bases separating them. The CDR3 extends over 14 amino acids. CDR3 in amino acids: CASSQSASGYEQYF. Written as DNA, the CDR3 is TGTGCCAGCAGCCAATCAGCAAGCGGCTACGAGCAGTACTTC.

The rearrangement joins TRBV6-6 to TRBJ2-7; D call uncertain. CDR3 length: 14 residues. Trimming shortened V by 2 bases and J by 0 bases, and 8 bases separated the two germline ends. Germline assignment: CDR1 MNHNY and CDR2 SVGAGI (reference sequence). CDR3 DNA sequence: TGTGCCAGCAGTTACGGCGAGGTCTCCTACGAGCAGTACTTC. Encoded protein: CASSYGEVSYEQYF.

A few counts support this clone. The chain uses TRBV19 and TRBJ2-1, with unresolved D. Germline V gene sequence: CDR1 LNHDA, CDR2 SQIVND (reference sequence). This CDR3 region has 12 residues. V was trimmed by 4 bases and J by 10 bases, leaving 11 bases between them. CDR3 nucleotide sequence: TGTGCCAGTAGTACCTGGGGTGGAGAGCAGTTCTTC. Its translation: CASSTWGGEQFF.

J is TRBJ2-7 and V is TRBV24-1; 8 bases fit TRBD1. Trimming at V came to 4 bases and at J to 6 bases, leaving 10 bases not matched to a gene. The CDR3 contains 15 residues. CDR1 is KGHDR and CDR2 is SFDVKD in the germline V gene. CDR3 coding DNA: TGTGCCACCAGTGACCCGACAGGGGACCCCTCCGAGCAGTACTTC. Translated, it gives CATSDPTGDPSEQYF.

For the CDR3, the DNA is TGCGCCAGCAGTGGCCGGGACAGGGTATCAGAAGCTTTCTTT. Translation gives CASSGRDRVSEAFF. The chain joins TRBV10-2 to TRBJ1-1, with TRBD1 matching 9 bases. The CDR3 spans 14 residues. The junction had 8 bases not matched to a gene; V was cut back by 4 bases and J by 8 bases. Germline CDR1 reads WSHSY; CDR2 reads SAAADI.

This chain joins TRBV9 and TRBJ1-2; D perhaps matches TRBD1 (5 bases). The ends were cut back, 4 bases at V and 0 bases at J, with 10 bases in the middle. This CDR3 is 14 amino acids long. CDR1 is SGDLS and CDR2 is YYNGEE in the germline V gene. The CDR3 loop is CASSFDSTNYGYTF. The CDR3 region has the DNA TGTGCCAGCAGCTTTGACAGCACTAACTATGGCTACACCTTC. Looking up the rest from reference TRBV9 and TRBJ1-2 gives the full variable domain: DSGVTQTPKHLITATGQRVTLRCSPRSGDLSVYWYQQSLDQGLQFLIQYYNGEERAKGNILERFSAQQFPDLHSELNLSSLELGDSALYFCASSFDSTNYGYTFGSGTRLTVV.

The chain is built from TRBV7-8 and TRBJ1-2, with TRBD1 as a possible D gene (5 bases). Per the germline V gene, CDR1 is SGHVS and CDR2 is FQNEAQ. This CDR3 has 15 residues. V was trimmed by 2 bases and J by 4 bases, leaving 14 bases between them. The CDR3 loop is CASSLRRGVGYGYTF. The CDR3 DNA reads as TGTGCCAGCAGCTTAAGAAGGGGCGTCGGCTATGGCTACACCTTC.

V usage is TRBV12-5 and J usage is TRBJ2-5; D gene unclear. V was clipped by 3 bases and J by 5 bases, with 4 bases between them. The CDR3 is 11 residues long. Germline CDR1 reads LGHNT; CDR2 reads FRNRAP. DNA of the CDR3: TGTGCTAGTGGTTTAGGGGAGACCCAGTACTTC. It yields the protein CASGLGETQYF.

This clone was seen a handful of times. The chain links TRBV6-4 to TRBJ2-3, with 8 bases lining up with TRBD2. CDR1 is MRHNA and CDR2 is SNTAGT in the germline V gene. Trimming at V came to 3 bases and at J to 1 base, leaving 0 bases not matched to a gene. The CDR3 totals 14 residues. The CDR3 loop is CASSELAGTDTQYF. The DNA of the CDR3 is TGTGCCAGCAGTGAACTAGCGGGCACAGATACGCAGTATTTT.

The chain joins TRBV5-5 to TRBJ2-2, with D uncertain. Trimming shortened V by 3 bases and J by 3 bases, and 12 bases separated the two germline ends. The germline CDR1 and CDR2 sequences are SGHKS and YYEKEE (reference sequence). The CDR3 has 15 amino acids. For the CDR3, the DNA is TGTGCCAGCAGCTCCAGGTCCGGTGACACCGGGGAGCTGTTTTTT. Amino acid sequence: CASSSRSGDTGELFF.

A word on this clone: Germline and junction disagree at one end, which may indicate a read error. The CDR3 nucleotides read TGTGCCAGCAGTTCAACTAGCGGGGGCACAAATACGCAGTATTTT. Amino acid sequence: CASSSTSGGTNTQYF. V usage is TRBV6-2 or TRBV6-3 and J usage is TRBJ2-3; 11 bases fit TRBD2. CDR3 length: 15 residues. The germline CDR1 and CDR2 sequences are MNHEY and SVGEGT.

This chain uses TRBV29-1 with TRBJ1-1, with 7 positions matching TRBD1. This CDR3 is 14 amino acids long. V lost 3 bases to trimming and J lost 4 bases; unmatched junction nucleotides: 8. The germline CDR1 and CDR2 sequences are SQVTM and ANQGSEA. The CDR3 DNA sequence: TGCAGCGTTGAGGCCCCACAGGGGCGCACTGAAGCTTTCTTT. Its translation: CSVEAPQGRTEAFF.

In its sample, this clone was seen once. V usage is TRBV7-9 and J usage is TRBJ1-5; possibly TRBD1 for D (5 bases). Germline V gene data show CDR1 as SEHNR and CDR2 as FQNEAQ (reference sequence). This CDR3 contains 15 residues. Trimming removed 7 bases at V and 3 bases at J, with 16 bases between. The CDR3 DNA reads as TGTGCCAGCAAATTGGGAGCGGGGGACAATCAGCCCCAGCATTTT. This sequence encodes CASKLGAGDNQPQHF.

This chain links TRBV18 with TRBJ1-2; D uncertain. Deletions cut 2 bases from V and 8 bases from J, with 9 bases between. The CDR3 runs to 12 residues. Germline values: CDR1 KGHSH, CDR2 LQKENI. The CDR3 DNA follows: TGTGCCAGCTCACCAGCTACCCTAGGCTACACCTTC. It translates to CASSPATLGYTF.

The chain is built from TRBV10-1 and TRBJ2-3; tentatively, D is TRBD2 (6 bases). The CDR3 totals 16 residues. Germline values: CDR1 WNHNN, CDR2 SYGVQD (reference sequence). The V gene lost 5 bases and the J gene lost 0 bases, with 15 bases spanning the gap. In nucleotides, the CDR3 is TGCGCCAGCAGTATTTCAAGACTAGAGAGCACAGATACGCAGTATTTT. Translation gives CASSISRLESTDTQYF.

The chain joins TRBV20-1 to TRBJ2-3; no firm D call. The CDR3 is made up of 11 amino acids. Germline V gene data show CDR1 as DFQATT and CDR2 as SNEGSKA (reference sequence). V lost 8 bases to trimming and J lost 8 bases, with 14 bases between them. As DNA, the CDR3 is TGCAGTCCCTATCGAACGGGTACGCAGTATTTT. It encodes CSPYRTGTQYF.

The chain links TRBV5-1 to TRBJ1-2; no firm D call. Between the trimmed V and J ends, which lost 5 bases and 0 bases, there was a span of 8 bases. Per germline, CDR1 SGHRS and CDR2 YFSETQ. The CDR3 runs to 13 residues. The CDR3 reads CASSSGPNYGYTF. CDR3 bases: TGCGCCAGCAGTTCGGGCCCTAACTATGGCTACACCTTC.

This clone came up a few times. V is TRBV27 and J is TRBJ1-4; D is uncertain. Per germline, CDR1 MNHEY and CDR2 SMNVEV (reference sequence). Trimming removed 0 bases at V and 7 bases at J, with 15 bases between. The CDR3 covers 16 residues. The CDR3 protein is CASSLSLGSAGEKLFF. For the CDR3, the DNA is TGTGCCAGCAGTTTATCGCTCGGATCAGCTGGTGAAAAACTGTTTTTT. Drawing the rest from reference TRBV27 and TRBJ1-4, the complete variable domain is EAQVTQNPRYLITVTGKKLTVTCSQNMNHEYMSWYRQDPGLGLRQIYYSMNVEVTDKGDVPEGYKVSRKEKRNFPLILESPSPNQTSLYFCASSLSLGSAGEKLFFGSGTQLSVL.

Notes on this clone: This could be a read error, since a much larger clone is one nucleotide away. Other nucleotide sequences from this sample produce the same CDR3. This chain connects TRBV2 to TRBJ1-2, with D possibly being TRBD1 (5 bases). V was shortened by 8 bases and J by 4 bases, with 11 bases between the two germline ends. The CDR3 is 12 amino acids. Germline CDR1 SNHLY, CDR2 FYNNEI. The DNA of the CDR3 is TGTGCCAGCCGCGGACAAGGCTATGGCTACACCTTC. It is translated as CASRGQGYGYTF.

This clone was picked up a small number of times. The V call is TRBV5-6, the J call TRBJ1-1; TRBD1 is a possible D gene (5 bases). CDR1 and CDR2 from the germline V gene are SGHDT and YYEEEE. The CDR3 has 15 amino acids. V lost 1 base and J lost 1, with 11 bases in between. The CDR3 nucleotides are TGTGCCAGCAGCTTGTGGGGCAGGAGGAACACTGAAGCTTTCTTT. Amino acids: CASSLWGRRNTEAFF.

The J gene is TRBJ1-1, the V gene TRBV11-1, with D unclear. V was shortened by 5 bases and J by 5 bases, with 12 bases between the two germline ends. The CDR3 spans 13 residues. Germline lookup yields CDR1 SGHAT and CDR2 FQDESV (reference sequence). This CDR3 reads CASSPRELTEAFF. The CDR3 DNA reads TGTGCCAGCAGCCCTAGAGAACTGACTGAAGCTTTCTTT.

The chain links TRBV19 to TRBJ1-1, with D perhaps matching TRBD1 (5 bases). The germline V and J ends were trimmed by 6 bases and 1 base, with 24 bases remaining between them. Germline values: CDR1 LNHDA, CDR2 SQIVND (reference sequence). The CDR3 is 18 residues long. CDR3 DNA sequence: TGTGCCAGTAGCACCCCCCCGGGACCGAACACCTGGAACACTGAAGCTTTCTTT. This translates into CASSTPPGPNTWNTEAFF.

The V and J genes are TRBV29-1 and TRBJ1-2; 9 nucleotides match TRBD1. This CDR3 region has 14 residues. V lost 3 bases, J lost 1 base, and 3 bases stayed unmatched. In germline, CDR1 is SQVTM, CDR2 ANQGSEA. CDR3: CSVERTGVNYGYTF. CDR3 bases: TGCAGCGTTGAGCGGACAGGGGTTAACTATGGCTACACCTTC.

The chain carries TRBV27 and TRBJ2-2; weak D call: TRBD2 (6 bases). The germline V gene encodes CDR1 MNHEY and CDR2 SMNVEV (reference sequence). The CDR3 has 15 residues. V was shortened by 2 bases and J by 1 base, with 8 bases between the two germline ends. The CDR3 nucleotides read TGTGCCAGCAGTTTACGGCGGGGGAACACCGGGGAGCTGTTTTTT. It codes for CASSLRRGNTGELFF.

CDR3 bases: TGTGCCAGCAGCGTAGACCCTGGACAGGGGGCTGGCTATGGCTACACCTTC. Protein: CASSVDPGQGAGYGYTF. The V call is TRBV9, the J call TRBJ1-2, with 11 bases lining up with TRBD1. J lost 4 bases, V lost 0 bases, and 8 bases had no gene match. The CDR3 has 17 residues. Looked up from germline, CDR1 is SGDLS and CDR2 is YYNGEE.

The rearrangement links TRBV5-1 to TRBJ2-7; D is perhaps TRBD1 (6 bases). The CDR3 spans 17 residues. Trimming stripped 4 bases from V and 2 bases from J, with 22 bases between. CDR1 SGHRS and CDR2 YFSETQ come from the germline V gene. This chain's CDR3 is CASSPVSLQGSPYEQYF. In DNA, the CDR3 is TGCGCCAGCAGCCCCGTCAGCTTACAGGGTTCCCCCTACGAGCAGTACTTC. Supplemented by reference TRBV5-1 and TRBJ2-7, the full variable domain reads KAGVTQTPRYLIKTRGQQVTLSCSPISGHRSVSWYQQTPGQGLQFLFEYFSETQRNKGNFPGRFSGRQFSNSRSEMNVSTLELGDSALYLCASSPVSLQGSPYEQYFGPGTRLTVT.

The genes are TRBV25-1 and TRBJ2-5, with D possibly being TRBD2 (6 bases). V lost 5 bases and J 4 bases, leaving 11 bases between the germline ends. This CDR3 is 13 amino acids long. Germline V CDR1 and CDR2: MGHDK, SYGVNS. CDR3 sequence (DNA): TGTGCCAGCAGTTTAAGGAGGGGAGAGACCCAGTACTTC. Protein: CASSLRRGETQYF.

The J gene is TRBJ2-5, the V gene TRBV5-1, with D unresolved. This CDR3 region has 14 residues. Germline V gene sequence: CDR1 SGHRS, CDR2 YFSETQ. The germline V and J ends were trimmed by 3 bases and 1 base, with 10 bases remaining between them. CDR3: CASSSHDSQETQYF. CDR3 in DNA: TGCGCCAGCAGCTCCCATGACTCCCAAGAGACCCAGTACTTC.

V gene TRBV6-1 combines with J gene TRBJ1-5, with unresolved D. The CDR3 has 14 amino acids. V was pared by 1 base and J by 4 bases, with 8 bases between. Germline lookup yields CDR1 MNHNS and CDR2 SASEGT. The CDR3 sequence is CASSEVLGNQPQHF. The DNA for the CDR3 is TGTGCCAGCAGTGAAGTTCTGGGGAATCAGCCCCAGCATTTT.

This clone was observed a handful of times. The V and J genes are TRBV4-1 and TRBJ2-5; 9 positions agree with TRBD2. The germline gives CDR1 MGHRA, CDR2 YSYEKL. This CDR3 is 16 amino acids long. V was pared by 5 bases and J by 2 bases, with 9 bases of the junction left unmatched. CDR3 region: CASSKGNSGGQETQYF. CDR3 in DNA: TGCGCCAGCAGCAAAGGAAATAGCGGGGGACAAGAGACCCAGTACTTC.

The rearrangement uses TRBV5-8 and TRBJ1-5; D may be TRBD1 (6 bases). V was trimmed by 5 bases and J by 9 bases, leaving 12 bases between them. Germline V gene lookup returns CDR1 SGHTS and CDR2 YDEGEE. The CDR3 length is 12 residues. The chain's CDR3 is CASSKTGRPQHF. The DNA of the CDR3 is TGTGCCAGCAGTAAAACAGGGCGGCCCCAGCATTTT. The variable domain in full, with the rest retrieved from reference TRBV5-8 and TRBJ1-5, is EAGVTQSPTHLIKTRGQQATLRCSPISGHTSVYWYQQALGLGLQFLLWYDEGEERNRGNFPPRFSGRQFPNYSSELNVNALELEDSALYLCASSKTGRPQHFGDGTRLSIL.